This T cell receptor (beta chain) appears in the sequencing data of a study of T cells in Graves' hyperthyroidism and ophthalmopathy. Stable Graves' hyperthyroidism meant no ophthalmopathy progression within 18 months. The length of the CDR3 is 13 residues. Trimming stripped 6 bases from V and 13 bases from J, with 19 bases between. Study-level results: Before onset, ophthalmopathy was predicted by the model a median approximately 6.7 months earlier.

Only a few counts were recorded for this clonotype. The antigen remains undetermined. Amplified TCR beta CDR3 regions derived from RNA transcripts. The TCR CDR3 was amplified in a first-round RT-PCR using the HTBI primer set. TCRdb ran MiXCR on the multiplex PCR reads and lists one entry per CDR3 protein. The data show 600,000 to 750,000 distinct CDR3 sequences, about 18% seen once. Sequencing input: blood. The chain is built from TRBV12-3 or TRBV12-4 and TRBJ2-1; D is tentatively TRBD1 or TRBD2 (5 bases each). This receptor was identified in a man aged 45-60 years with Graves' hyperthyroidism. CDR3 residues: CASRDSPGPVQFF. The CDR3 DNA reads as TGTGCCAGCAGGGATAGTCCGGGACCCGTACAGTTCTTC.